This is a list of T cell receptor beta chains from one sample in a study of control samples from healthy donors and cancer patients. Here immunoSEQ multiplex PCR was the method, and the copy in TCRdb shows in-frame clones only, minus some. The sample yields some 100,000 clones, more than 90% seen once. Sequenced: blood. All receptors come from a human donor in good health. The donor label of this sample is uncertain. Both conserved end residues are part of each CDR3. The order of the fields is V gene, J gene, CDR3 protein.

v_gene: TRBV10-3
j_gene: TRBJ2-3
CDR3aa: CAISAQEGQGTDTQYF

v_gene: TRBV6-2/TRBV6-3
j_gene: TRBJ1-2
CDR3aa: CASSRQASNYGYTF

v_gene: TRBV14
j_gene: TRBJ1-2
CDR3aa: CASSQGQGLYGYTF

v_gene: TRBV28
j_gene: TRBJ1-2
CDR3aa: CASSPQGGNYGYTF

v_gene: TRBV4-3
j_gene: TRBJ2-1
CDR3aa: CASSQESTGLAIHEQFF

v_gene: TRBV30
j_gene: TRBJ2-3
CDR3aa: CAWSVLDRGRDTQYF

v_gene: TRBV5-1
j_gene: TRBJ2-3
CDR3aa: CASTQTDTQYF

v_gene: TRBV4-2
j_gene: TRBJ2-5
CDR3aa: CASSPGSEETQETQYF

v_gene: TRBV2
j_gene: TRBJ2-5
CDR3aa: CASSEWGLAGGQETQYF

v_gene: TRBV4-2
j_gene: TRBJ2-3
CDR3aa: CASSQDVSGGSTDTQYF

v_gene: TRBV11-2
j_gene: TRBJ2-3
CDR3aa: CASSLGTSGGTDTQYF